Listed below are T cell receptor beta chains from one sample, sequenced in a study of blood T cell repertoires in COVID-19. The method was immunoSEQ multiplex PCR; TCRdb's version includes in-frame clones alone and lacks a portion of them. The table records approximately 120,000 clones, approximately 90% of them present only once. Sequencing used peripheral blood. These receptor sequences come from a human donor in a cohort sampled during active COVID-19. Each CDR3 is given with its conserved first and last residue. The D gene is left open where the match is weak. Only part of the rows carry a size: once, few, many, or a class if the clone is expanded.

TRBJ2-3 TRBD2 - TRBV27 CASSVSSGRVTDTQYF TGTGCCAGCAGTGTCTCTAGCGGGAGAGTTACAGATACGCAGTATTTT
TRBJ2-3 - once TRBV6-2/TRBV6-3 CASSYYRATDTQYF TGTGCCAGCAGTTATTACAGGGCCACAGATACGCAGTATTTT
TRBJ1-5 - - TRBV2 CASSVGRGNQPQHF TGTGCCAGCAGTGTCGGCAGGGGCAATCAGCCCCAGCATTTT
TRBJ2-7 TRBD1 - TRBV5-1 CASGNSGTGFHF TGCGCCAGCGGCAACTCGGGGACAGGGTTTCACTTC
TRBJ2-7 TRBD1 - TRBV3-1/TRBV3-2 CASSQTGTAEQYF TGTGCCAGCAGCCAGACCGGGACAGCCGAGCAGTACTTC
TRBJ1-2 TRBD1 - TRBV10-2 CASSERQGRNYGYTF TGCGCCAGCAGCGAGAGACAGGGAAGGAACTATGGCTACACCTTC
TRBJ1-1 TRBD1 - TRBV11-3 CASSSRLQGAAEAFF TGTGCCAGCAGCTCGCGATTGCAGGGGGCGGCTGAAGCTTTCTTT
TRBJ1-1 TRBD1 - TRBV6-1 CASSELGTGGARTEAFF TGTGCCAGCAGTGAATTGGGGACAGGGGGCGCGAGGACTGAAGCTTTCTTT
TRBJ1-1 - - TRBV7-9 CASSFYDITEAFF TGTGCCAGCAGCTTTTACGACATCACTGAAGCTTTCTTT
TRBJ1-1 - few TRBV19 CASSISVVDTEAFF TGTGCCAGTAGTATAAGTGTAGTGGACACTGAAGCTTTCTTT
TRBJ2-5 TRBD2 - TRBV5-4 CASSQTSGTQETQYF TGTGCCAGCAGCCAGACTAGCGGGACTCAAGAGACCCAGTACTTC
TRBJ2-3 TRBD1 - TRBV29-1 CSVDPRDRGITDTQYF TGCAGCGTTGACCCCCGGGACAGGGGAATCACAGATACGCAGTATTTT
TRBJ2-7 TRBD2 - TRBV19 CASAPGGSGARSSYEQYF TGTGCCAGCGCCCCTGGGGGTAGCGGGGCCCGATCTTCCTACGAGCAGTACTTC
TRBJ2-1 TRBD2 - TRBV9 CASSAGLAGARQFF TGTGCCAGCAGCGCTGGACTAGCGGGAGCTCGGCAGTTCTTC
TRBJ2-5 - - TRBV7-3 CASSSGGLETQYF TGTGCCAGCAGCTCCGGAGGGTTAGAGACCCAGTACTTC
TRBJ1-3 - - TRBV4-3 CASSQGQGSGNTIYF TGCGCCAGCAGCCAAGGCCAGGGCTCTGGAAACACCATATATTTT
TRBJ1-1 - - TRBV13 CASSLGGGDTEAFF TGTGCCAGCAGCTTAGGCGGCGGGGACACTGAAGCTTTCTTT
TRBJ2-5 TRBD2 - TRBV28 CASSSPTSGIETQYF TGTGCCAGCAGTTCTCCGACTAGCGGGATAGAGACCCAGTACTTC
TRBJ1-6 TRBD1 - TRBV2 CASSRDRGVGSPLHF TGTGCCAGCAGCCGAGACAGGGGGGTAGGGTCACCCCTCCACTTT
TRBJ1-4 - - TRBV4-3 CASSQDIMGRNNEKLFF TGCGCCAGCAGCCAAGATATCATGGGCCGTAATAATGAAAAACTGTTTTTT
TRBJ1-6 TRBD1 - TRBV5-1 CASSPGQGISPLHF TGCGCCAGCAGCCCCGGACAGGGTATTTCACCCCTCCACTTT
TRBJ1-1 - - TRBV27 CASKDPGTEAFF TGTGCCAGCAAAGACCCAGGGACTGAAGCTTTCTTT
TRBJ2-1 TRBD1 once TRBV6-5 CASSPTGGTYNEQFF TGTGCCAGCAGTCCCACAGGGGGGACCTACAATGAGCAGTTCTTC
TRBJ2-5 - once TRBV6-6 CASSGQRGETQYF TGTGCCAGCAGCGGCCAACGGGGGGAGACCCAGTACTTC
TRBJ2-3 TRBD2 once TRBV6-2/TRBV6-3 CASSSPAGSSTDTQYF TGTGCCAGCAGTTCCCCAGCGGGGTCAAGCACAGATACGCAGTATTTT
TRBJ2-7 - - TRBV7-9 CASSLGGLSYEQYF TGTGCCAGCAGCTTAGGGGGCTTATCCTACGAGCAGTACTTC
TRBJ1-1 TRBD1 - TRBV12-3/TRBV12-4 CASSFYRGTEAFF TGTGCCAGCAGTTTCTACAGGGGCACTGAAGCTTTCTTT
TRBJ1-2 - - TRBV9 CASSVSYNYGYTF TGTGCCAGCAGCGTATCCTATAACTATGGCTACACCTTC
TRBJ2-3 - few TRBV11-2 CASSLAGAEGTQYF TGTGCCAGCAGCTTAGCGGGAGCAGAGGGTACGCAGTATTTT
TRBJ1-3 - - TRBV5-4 CASSLTGSTGNTIYF TGTGCCAGCAGCTTGACAGGGTCGACTGGAAACACCATATATTTT
TRBJ2-7 - once TRBV11-3 CASSRTNGGNSYEQYF TGTGCCAGCAGCCGCACAAACGGGGGAAACTCCTACGAGCAGTACTTC
TRBJ2-5 TRBD2 - TRBV5-1 CASSLGLAGETQYF TGCGCCAGCAGCTTGGGGCTAGCGGGAGAGACCCAGTACTTC
TRBJ1-3 - - TRBV6-5 CASSAGGRGNTIYF TGTGCCAGCAGCGCCGGGGGGAGGGGAAACACCATATATTTT
TRBJ2-7 - - TRBV3-1/TRBV3-2 CASSQVNRGGSYEQYF TGTGCCAGCAGCCAAGTAAACAGGGGGGGGTCCTACGAGCAGTACTTC
TRBJ1-6 - - TRBV19 CASSIDQQVSPLHF TGTGCCAGTAGTATAGATCAGCAGGTTTCACCCCTCCACTTT
TRBJ2-2 - - TRBV5-1 CASSRSDTGELFF TGCGCCAGCAGCAGGAGCGACACCGGGGAGCTGTTTTTT
TRBJ2-7 - - TRBV6-5 CASSYRPERGEQYF TGTGCCAGCAGCTACCGACCGGAAAGGGGCGAGCAGTACTTC
TRBJ2-7 - - TRBV18 CASSPFGDYEQYF TGTGCCAGCTCACCCTTCGGGGACTACGAGCAGTACTTC
TRBJ1-4 TRBD1 - TRBV28 CASSFGGGLGNEKLFF TGTGCCAGCAGTTTTGGAGGGGGCCTCGGTAATGAAAAACTGTTTTTT
TRBJ2-3 TRBD2 - TRBV4-3 CASSQGYSGNPRDTQYF TGCGCCAGCAGCCAAGGATATAGCGGGAACCCCAGAGATACGCAGTATTTT
TRBJ1-6 TRBD1 once TRBV5-6 CASSSGQGWDNSPLHF TGTGCCAGCAGCTCGGGACAGGGGTGGGATAATTCACCCCTCCACTTT
TRBJ2-1 TRBD1 - TRBV5-4 CASSSPGQGVDEQFF TGTGCCAGCAGCTCTCCGGGACAGGGGGTTGATGAGCAGTTCTTC
TRBJ2-7 TRBD2 - TRBV5-4 CASSRGGREAYEQYF TGTGCCAGCAGCCGAGGTGGGAGGGAGGCCTACGAGCAGTACTTC
TRBJ2-1 - - TRBV12-3/TRBV12-4 CASSPDSYNEQFF TGTGCCAGCAGCCCAGACAGCTACAATGAGCAGTTCTTC
TRBJ1-4 - - TRBV11-2 CASSGPQGWLGEKLFF TGTGCCAGCAGCGGTCCGCAGGGCTGGTTAGGTGAAAAACTGTTTTTT
TRBJ1-2 - - TRBV7-9 CASSLSIPGGYGYTF TGTGCCAGCAGCTTAAGCATCCCCGGAGGCTATGGCTACACCTTC